Given below is one T cell receptor (beta chain) in context. All enrollees were roughly 18 to 100 years old and from some 24 US areas. The CDR3 sequence is 13 residues long. CDR1 and CDR2 from the germline V gene are GTSNPN and SVGIG (reference sequence). Between the trimmed V and J ends, which lost 3 bases and 13 bases, there was a span of 16 bases. Original processing notes: Amplification of reference gene primers was used by the study to estimate nucleated cell counts. The method was immunoSEQ multiplex PCR; TCRdb's version includes in-frame clones alone and lacks a portion of them. V and J calls plus clone size are reproduced from that table; the DNA served to infer D and trimming. This table has roughly 290,000 clones, approximately 85% appearing once. This entry comes from a study of blood T cell repertoires in COVID-19. Whole-study context: Samples of COVID-19 (acute and convalescent) were obtained from the United States, Italy and Spain. T cells, B-cell-depleted T cells, or PBMCs provided the cDNA or gDNA that served as material.

Material for sequencing was PBMCs or T cells enriched from blood (not recorded which). The TCR sequence derives from a man aged 25 to 40 who had recovered from COVID-19. The chain couples TRBV30 to TRBJ1-6; a weak D match, TRBD1 (5 bases). The CDR3 sequence is CAWRSGGLSPLHF. The CDR3 DNA follows: TGTGCCTGGAGATCGGGGGGTCTTTCTCCCCTCCACTTT.